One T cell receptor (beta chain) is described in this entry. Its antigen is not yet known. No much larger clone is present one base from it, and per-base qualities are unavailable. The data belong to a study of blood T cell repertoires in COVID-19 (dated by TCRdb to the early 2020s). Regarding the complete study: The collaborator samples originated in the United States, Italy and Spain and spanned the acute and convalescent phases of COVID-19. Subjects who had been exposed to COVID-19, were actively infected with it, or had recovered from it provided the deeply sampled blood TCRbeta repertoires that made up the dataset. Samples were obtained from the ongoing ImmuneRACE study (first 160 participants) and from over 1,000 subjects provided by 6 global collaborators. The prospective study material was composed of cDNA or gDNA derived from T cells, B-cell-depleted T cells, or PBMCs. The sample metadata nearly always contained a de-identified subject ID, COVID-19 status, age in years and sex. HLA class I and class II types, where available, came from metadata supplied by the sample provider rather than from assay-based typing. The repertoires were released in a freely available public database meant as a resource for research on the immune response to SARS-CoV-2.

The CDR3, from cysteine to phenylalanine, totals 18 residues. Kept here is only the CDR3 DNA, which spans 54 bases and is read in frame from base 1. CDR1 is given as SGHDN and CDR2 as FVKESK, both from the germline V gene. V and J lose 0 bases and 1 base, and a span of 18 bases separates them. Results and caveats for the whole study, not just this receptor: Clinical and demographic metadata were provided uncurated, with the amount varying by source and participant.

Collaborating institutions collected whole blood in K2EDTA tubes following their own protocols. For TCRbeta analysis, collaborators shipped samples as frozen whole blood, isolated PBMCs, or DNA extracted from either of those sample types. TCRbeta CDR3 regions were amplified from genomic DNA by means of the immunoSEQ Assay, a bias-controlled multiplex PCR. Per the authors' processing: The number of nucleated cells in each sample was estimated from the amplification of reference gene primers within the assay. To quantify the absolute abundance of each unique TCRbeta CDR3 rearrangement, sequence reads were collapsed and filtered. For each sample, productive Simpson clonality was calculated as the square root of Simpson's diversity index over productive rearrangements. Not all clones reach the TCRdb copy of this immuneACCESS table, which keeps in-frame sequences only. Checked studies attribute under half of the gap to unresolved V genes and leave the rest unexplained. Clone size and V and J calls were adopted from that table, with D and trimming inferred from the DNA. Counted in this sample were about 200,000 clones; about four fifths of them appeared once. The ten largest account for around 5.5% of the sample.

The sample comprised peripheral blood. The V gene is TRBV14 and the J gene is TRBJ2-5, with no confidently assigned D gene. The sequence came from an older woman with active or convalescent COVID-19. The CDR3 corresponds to CASSQEGLRTDRQETQYF. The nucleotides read TGTGCCAGCAGCCAAGAAGGCTTGAGAACAGACCGCCAAGAGACCCAGTACTTC.